A selection of T cell receptor beta chains follows, all from one sample in a study of cytomegalovirus exposure and HLA in healthy donors. The data were produced by immunoSEQ multiplex PCR, yet TCRdb's version contains in-frame clones alone and is incomplete. Here the sample spans over 150,000 clones, around 81% being singletons. The specimen sequenced was PBMCs. These receptor sequences come from a woman aged 25 to 39 in good health and CMV-seronegative. Each CDR3 is given with its conserved first and last residue.

J gene,V gene,CDR3 protein
TRBJ2-5,TRBV27,CASSTGQVQETQYF
TRBJ1-1,TRBV5-4,CASSLGAGTALNTEAFF
TRBJ1-2,TRBV28,CASSLVGQGNYGYTF
TRBJ2-3,TRBV5-4,CASSHTGSRTDTQYF
TRBJ1-5,TRBV27,CASSLGARGQPQHF
TRBJ2-1,TRBV7-9,CASRVRDEQFF
TRBJ1-1,TRBV6-6,CASRRQGTEAFF
TRBJ2-5,TRBV27,CASRDGNQETQYF
TRBJ2-1,TRBV6-5,CASGLAGAYNEQFF
TRBJ2-1,TRBV4-3,CASSQDKGTGLYNEQFF
TRBJ1-1,TRBV19,CATGTAANTEAFF
TRBJ1-2,TRBV6-1,CASSKGSYTF
TRBJ1-1,TRBV28,CASSPDRVTEAFF
TRBJ1-1,TRBV29-1,CSVGVGHRGRTEAFF
TRBJ2-7,TRBV6-1,CASSVYTSGSSTYEQYF
TRBJ1-2,TRBV7-2,CASSTDRVYGYTF
TRBJ1-2,TRBV27,CASSFGQGGGYGYTF
TRBJ1-2,TRBV6-1,CASSERDRTVYGYTF
TRBJ1-2,TRBV27,CASSWSRTGENYGYTF
TRBJ2-7,TRBV19,CASSLRGNYEQYF
TRBJ2-2,TRBV7-6,CASRPDNSNTGELFF
TRBJ2-1,TRBV7-9,CASRVQGVANEQFF
TRBJ2-3,TRBV7-2,CASSLVGTATDTQYF
TRBJ1-5,TRBV28,CASRLIQGEGNQPQHF
TRBJ2-1,TRBV7-8,CASSLLTSGRYNEQFF
TRBJ1-5,TRBV6-5,CASSSDRDFDQPQHF
TRBJ1-4,TRBV6-5,CASRPNRGGNEKLFF
TRBJ2-4,TRBV18,CASSPPVAGGVIQYF
TRBJ1-1,TRBV27,CASSPIGGISTEAFF
TRBJ1-1,TRBV11-2,CASSLKWAGNTEAFF
TRBJ2-7,TRBV10-3,CAIRRVDRDYEQYF
TRBJ1-2,TRBV7-2,CASSRAGGFGYTF
TRBJ2-7,TRBV7-2,CASSSPGLEIYEQYF
TRBJ2-3,TRBV5-1,CASSLASQGMFRTDTQYF
TRBJ2-1,TRBV5-1,CASSWAGTSYNEQFF
TRBJ2-2,TRBV29-1,CSVDGGTGTGELFF
TRBJ1-6,TRBV18,CASSPDDRLSSPLHF
TRBJ1-3,TRBV29-1,CSAQRESGNTIYF
TRBJ2-2,TRBV6-5,CASSYLTADGGLFF
TRBJ2-7,TRBV28,CASSLIVSGGPLEQYF
TRBJ2-7,TRBV28,CASSFTGGGYEQYF
TRBJ2-1,TRBV27,CASSWGGNSYNEQFF
TRBJ2-7,TRBV7-9,CASSLDLGLDSYEQYF
TRBJ1-1,TRBV5-6,CASSSTGVLTEAFF
TRBJ1-6,TRBV10-2,CASSDPGMGSPLHF
TRBJ2-1,TRBV9,CASSRGLVGSYNEQFF
TRBJ2-7,TRBV6-5,CASRPHGGAIDEQYF
TRBJ1-5,TRBV28,CASSLRLLGQGANQPQHF
TRBJ2-1,TRBV6-5,CASSYILAGGPNEQFF
TRBJ2-1,TRBV6-1,CASSPGGGYNEQFF
TRBJ2-7,TRBV7-8,CASSLIVDSSYEQYF
TRBJ1-3,TRBV7-9,CASSFLGSTGNTIYF
TRBJ2-3,TRBV13,CASSPRDRGVVDTQYF
TRBJ1-5,TRBV7-2,CASSLEGYRNQPQHF